These T cell receptor beta chains were read from a single sample in a study of Ad26.COV2.S vaccination and SARS-CoV-2 variants. Measured with immunoSEQ multiplex PCR; TCRdb has only the in-frame clones, and not every one. The top ten hold about 8% of the sample, which has approximately 360,000 clones, 83% seen once. The sample was peripheral blood, taken in a trial of Ad26.COV2.S vaccine versus placebo. Source of these receptors: a person between 18 and 60 years old who received the Ad26.COV2.S COVID-19 vaccine or a placebo. Both conserved end residues are part of each CDR3. D genes are given only for firm matches. Some rows mark clone size as missing; the rest say once, few, many or name a class of expanded clone.

v_call	clone_size	d_call	j_call	cdr3_nt	cdr3_aa
TRBV18	-	TRBD1	TRBJ2-3	TGTGCCAGCTCTCCCCCGGGACAGGGGACAGATACGCAGTATTTT	CASSPPGQGTDTQYF
TRBV7-6	-	TRBD1	TRBJ2-7	TGTGCCAGCAGCTTAGCGGGGACAGGGTCCTACGAGCAGTACTTC	CASSLAGTGSYEQYF
TRBV6-1	once	-	TRBJ2-1	TGTGCCAGCAGTGAAAGAGGGGTGTGGAGGTCCTACAATGAGCAGTTCTTC	CASSERGVWRSYNEQFF
TRBV3-1/TRBV3-2	-	TRBD1	TRBJ1-4	TGTGCCAGCAGCCAGGGACAGGGTGTCGGTGAAAAACTGTTTTTT	CASSQGQGVGEKLFF
TRBV30	-	-	TRBJ1-1	TGTGCCTGGAGGTGTAGGGGCTGTTTAGCTTTCTTT	CAWRCRGCLAFF
TRBV27	once	-	TRBJ1-1	TGTGCCAGCAGTTATCTCGTCGGGACGGGTGTAACTGAAGCTTTCTTT	CASSYLVGTGVTEAFF
TRBV18	-	TRBD2	TRBJ2-1	TGTGCCAGCTCTCCCGGGACTAGCGGAACCTACAATGAGCAGTTCTTC	CASSPGTSGTYNEQFF
TRBV27	-	-	TRBJ1-5	TGTGCCAGCTCTTTGGGGGGGGCCTTTCAGCCCCAGCATTTT	CASSLGGAFQPQHF
TRBV18	-	-	TRBJ2-2	TGTGCCAGCTCACCATCACGGCCGAACACCGGGGAGCTGTTTTTT	CASSPSRPNTGELFF
TRBV13	-	TRBD2	TRBJ2-3	TGTGCCAGCAGCCGCGGGACTAGTTGGACAGATACGCAGTATTTT	CASSRGTSWTDTQYF
TRBV7-9	-	-	TRBJ2-1	TGTGCCAGCAGCCCGGGGAGCGCCCCGTGGGGTGAGCAGTTCTTC	CASSPGSAPWGEQFF
TRBV27	-	-	TRBJ1-5	TGTGCCAGCAGCCGTACACCCGAAGGTGGTCAGCCCCAGCATTTT	CASSRTPEGGQPQHF
TRBV6-5	-	TRBD2	TRBJ2-5	TGTGCCAGCAGTTCGCGACTAGCTTCAGAGACCCAGTACTTC	CASSSRLASETQYF
TRBV9	-	-	TRBJ1-2	TGTGCCAGCAGCGCCATCCAGGGCACTTATGGCTACACCTTC	CASSAIQGTYGYTF
TRBV7-2	-	-	TRBJ2-3	TGTGCCAGCAGCTCCTCTCTCACAGATACGCAGTATTTT	CASSSSLTDTQYF
TRBV24-1	-	-	TRBJ1-2	TGTGCCACCAGTACGGGACACACCGCCTATGGCTACACCTTC	CATSTGHTAYGYTF
TRBV3-1/TRBV3-2	-	-	TRBJ2-3	TGTGCCAGCAGCCAAGTCGGGGGCACAGATACGCAGTATTTT	CASSQVGGTDTQYF